This entry features one T cell receptor beta chain sequence. These data come from a study of cytomegalovirus exposure and HLA in healthy donors. 13 Jbeta primers and 60 Vbeta primers were used for the PCR. Some clones are missing from TCRdb's copy, which holds only in-frame ones; the method was immunoSEQ multiplex PCR. The data contain almost 200,000 clones, 70% to 85% of them seen just once; the ten biggest clones take up around 4.3%. This CDR3 comprises 12 residues. Sequencing was done on a sample of PBMCs. This sequence originates from a woman aged 25 to 39 in good health and CMV-seropositive. J is TRBJ1-1 and V is TRBV12-2. TRBV12-2 is noted as a pseudogene. Written as DNA, the CDR3 is TGTATATGGAGGGGCTCGAACACTGAAGCTTTCTTT. Translating gives CIWRGSNTEAFF.